Below, 27 T cell receptor beta chains from the same sample are listed, as sequenced in a study of breast tumors, draining lymph nodes, adjacent tissues. Samples came from axillary lymph nodes draining the breast cancer. TCRdb itself ran the multiplex PCR reads through MiXCR, one entry per CDR3 protein. The sample contains nearly 200,000 distinct CDR3 sequences, around 29% of which appear only once. Sequencing input: axillary lymph node tissue. All receptors derive from a female donor with breast cancer. Some clones in this sample may be carry-over from other donors' samples.

This chain uses TRBV5-6 with TRBJ1-2, with D tentatively TRBD1 (5 bases). With 0 bases removed from V and 2 bases from J, the gap between germline ends came to 11 bases. The CDR3 spans 15 residues. Germline-derived CDR1 and CDR2 are SGHDT and YYEEEE. CDR3 region: CASSLGYGGNYGYTF. The DNA of the CDR3 is TGTGCCAGCAGCTTGGGGTACGGGGGGAACTATGGCTACACCTTC.

In its sample, this clonotype was seen a few times. The rearrangement links TRBV11-2 to TRBJ1-1, with no clear D. The CDR3 is made up of 14 amino acids. The germline gives CDR1 SGHAT, CDR2 FQNNGV. V gave up 5 bases and J gave up 2 bases, with 12 bases separating them. The DNA for the CDR3 is TGTGCCAGCAGCCACACGCGAGGTAACACTGAAGCTTTCTTT. As protein: CASSHTRGNTEAFF.

This clonotype was counted at least ten times. J is TRBJ2-7 and V is TRBV6-6; no reliable D call. The V gene lost 8 bases and the J gene lost 0 bases, with 17 bases spanning the gap. Per germline, CDR1 MNHNY and CDR2 SVGAGI (reference sequence). CDR3 length: 15 amino acids. The DNA for the CDR3 is TGTGCCAGCGCGCCTACTAATCGGGCCTCCTACGAGCAGTACTTC. This translates into CASAPTNRASYEQYF.

This clonotype was counted ten times or more. This chain uses TRBV7-9 with TRBJ2-3; D is unresolved. This CDR3 region has 16 residues. Germline V CDR1 and CDR2: SEHNR, FQNEAQ (reference sequence). Trimming stripped 3 bases from V and 2 bases from J, with 15 bases between. CDR3 DNA sequence: TGTGCCAGCAGCTTCCCTACTCAGAAGACCACAGATACGCAGTATTTT. Translated, it gives CASSFPTQKTTDTQYF. The full variable domain, with the rest looked up from reference TRBV7-9 and TRBJ2-3, is DTGVSQNPRHKITKRGQNVTFRCDPISEHNRLYWYRQTLGQGPEFLTYFQNEAQLEKSRLLSDRFSAERPKGSFSTLEIQRTEQGDSAMYLCASSFPTQKTTDTQYFGPGTRLTVL.

This clonotype came up many times. The J gene is TRBJ2-2, the V gene TRBV9; perhaps TRBD1 as D (6 bases). The germline V gene encodes CDR1 SGDLS and CDR2 YYNGEE. Trimming took off 3 bases at V and 6 bases at J, with 6 bases between the two ends. This CDR3 is built from 12 residues. The CDR3 spells CASSEGAGELFF. In nucleotides, the CDR3 is TGTGCCAGCAGCGAGGGGGCCGGGGAGCTGTTTTTT.

With respect to this clonotype: This could be a read error, since a much larger clone is one nucleotide away. The chain has TRBV7-9 and TRBJ1-2, with a possible D match to TRBD1 (5 bases). CDR3 length equals 12 residues. Germline V gene sequence: CDR1 SEHNR, CDR2 FQNEAQ (reference sequence). V gave up 4 bases and J gave up 3 bases, with 6 bases separating them. The CDR3, as DNA: TGTGCCAGCAGCTCACAGGACTATGGCTACACCTTC. Its protein product is CASSSQDYGYTF.

To note about this clonotype: A read error may account for a junction end that differs from germline. The chain has TRBV6-6 and TRBJ2-7, with TRBD2 identical over 8 bases. Per the germline V gene, CDR1 is MNHNY and CDR2 is SVGAGI (reference sequence). This CDR3 is 14 amino acids long. The CDR3 loop reads CASSHSGGGTEQYF. As DNA, the CDR3 is TGTGCCAGCAGTCACTCGGGGGGGGGTACCGAGCAGTACTTC.

Notes on this clonotype: This clone may be a read error of a much larger clone one base away. The chain links TRBV6-6 to TRBJ2-3; possibly TRBD1 for D (5 bases). The DNA end lines up better with TRBJ1-5; the J call may be wrong. The CDR3 is 13 residues long. Looked up from germline, CDR1 is MNHNY and CDR2 is SVGAGI (reference sequence). The CDR3 region has the DNA TGTGCCAGCGACGCGGGGGGGTTAGATACGCAGCATTTT. Protein: CASDAGGLDTQHF.

This clonotype was detected ten times or more. This chain joins TRBV6-1 and TRBJ2-5; 13 positions agree with TRBD2. Germline V gene data show CDR1 as MNHNS and CDR2 as SASEGT. The J segment lost 5 bases and the V segment lost 4 bases, leaving 22 bases of the junction unmatched. This CDR3 has 21 residues. The DNA of the CDR3 is TGTGCCAGCAGTGTACCCCCTACGGGACTAGCGGGATCCATGGTAGGGGAGACCCAGTACTTC. Translation: CASSVPPTGLAGSMVGETQYF.

This clonotype has a handful of counts. The CDR3 region has the DNA TGTGCCAGCAGTTTACCCCCCGGGGGCTATCCTTACAATGAGCAGTTCTTC. Its protein is CASSLPPGGYPYNEQFF. The chain joins TRBV27 to TRBJ2-1; D could derive from TRBD1 or TRBD2 (6 bases each). Trimming pared 2 bases from V and 4 bases from J, leaving 18 bases between. There are 17 residues in the CDR3. Germline CDR1 MNHEY, CDR2 SMNVEV (reference sequence).

This clonotype was detected ten times or more. V is TRBV7-8 and J is TRBJ1-6; the match to TRBD1 covers 9 bases. V lost 5 bases and J lost 7; bases outside the gene matches: 9. Looked up from germline, CDR1 is SGHVS and CDR2 is FQNEAQ. This CDR3 comprises 16 residues. The CDR3 DNA reads as TGTGCCAGCAGCGGGGAGGGACAGGGCTTCAATTCACCCCTCCACTTT. Translation: CASSGEGQGFNSPLHF.

In its sample, this clonotype was seen many times. The junction differs from germline at one of its ends, possibly a read error. The V gene is TRBV6-5, the J gene TRBJ2-7; D gene ambiguous. CDR3 length: 13 amino acids. Germline CDR1 and CDR2: MNHEY and SVGAGI. The CDR3 sequence: CASSHSSVYEQYF. DNA of the CDR3: TGTGCCAGCAGTCACTCGAGCGTTTACGAGCAGTACTTC.

This clonotype was seen repeatedly, ten times or more. The chain joins TRBV11-2 to TRBJ2-1, with D possibly called TRBD1 or TRBD2 (5 bases each). From germline, CDR1 is SGHAT and CDR2 FQNNGV. The CDR3 sequence is 12 residues long. The germline V and J ends were trimmed by 0 bases and 12 bases, with 9 bases remaining between them. CDR3 loop: CASSLERGVQFF. For the CDR3, the DNA is TGTGCCAGCAGCTTAGAGAGGGGTGTGCAGTTCTTC.

This clonotype was counted ten times or more. This CDR3 reads CASSDVRTGPYEQYF. CDR3 coding DNA: TGTGCCAGCAGCGACGTGAGGACAGGGCCCTACGAGCAGTACTTC. The chain links TRBV2 to TRBJ2-7; 8 bases are shared with TRBD1. This CDR3 region has 15 residues. J was trimmed by 2 bases and V by 6 bases; bases with no gene match: 9. The germline V gene has CDR1 SNHLY and CDR2 FYNNEI.

In its sample, this clonotype was seen many times. The V gene is TRBV5-1, the J gene TRBJ2-1; maybe TRBD2 (7 bases). The V gene lost 0 bases and the J gene lost 6 bases, with 16 bases spanning the gap. Germline V gene data show CDR1 as SGHRS and CDR2 as YFSETQ. The CDR3 has 16 residues. The DNA for the CDR3 is TGCGCCAGCAGCTTGGTGTCGGGGGGCGCCTTCAATGAGCAGTTCTTC. The encoded protein is CASSLVSGGAFNEQFF.

This clonotype appeared a single time. The chain employs TRBV10-2 and TRBJ2-1, with a weak D call TRBD2 (6 bases). The CDR3 sequence is 14 residues long. In germline, CDR1 is WSHSY, CDR2 SAAADI. Deletions cut 9 bases from V and 4 bases from J, with 16 bases between. CDR3 coding DNA: TGCGCCAGTCACCGACTAGTCGGGTACAATGAGCAGTTCTTC. This sequence encodes CASHRLVGYNEQFF.

In this sample, this clonotype turned up many times. This sequence joins TRBV11-1 and TRBJ2-7; no firm D call. V lost 3 bases and J 3 bases, leaving 6 bases between the germline ends. Germline assignment: CDR1 SGHAT and CDR2 FQDESV (reference sequence). CDR3 length equals 12 residues. The CDR3 here is CASSLANYEQYF. As DNA, the CDR3 is TGTGCCAGCAGCTTGGCCAACTACGAGCAGTACTTC.

As for this clonotype: A read error may explain this, as a much larger clone is one base away. The rearrangement joins TRBV20-1 to TRBJ2-1; a possible D gene is TRBD2 (6 bases). CDR1 and CDR2 (germline): DFQATT, SNEGSKA (reference sequence). CDR3 size: 12 residues. The CDR3, as DNA: TGCAGTGCTAGGGCGGGGTACAATGAGCCGTTCTTC. Translating it yields CSARAGYNEPFF.

The chain has TRBV6-2 or TRBV6-3 and TRBJ2-7; possibly TRBD1 or TRBD2 for D (6 bases each). V was pared by 2 bases and J by 3 bases, with 17 bases between. The CDR3 sequence is 16 residues long. CDR1 and CDR2 (germline): MNHEY, SVGEGT. Written as DNA, the CDR3 is TGTGCCAGCAGTTACCCGGGGGCTCAAGAGGTCTACGAGCAGTACTTC. It translates to CASSYPGAQEVYEQYF.

This clonotype showed up many times. Compared with germline, one end of the junction differs, possibly owing to a read error. This chain links TRBV10-3 with TRBJ1-6, with TRBD1 as a possible D gene (5 bases). CDR3 length: 16 amino acids. CDR1 is ENHRY and CDR2 is SYGVKD in the germline V gene. The CDR3 DNA sequence: TGTGCCATCAGTGAGTCAGGGGCGCGACTGAATTCACTCCTCCACTTT. Translated: CAISESGARLNSLLHF.

This clonotype was detected only once. This rearrangement joins TRBV28 to TRBJ2-1; D gene ambiguous. The CDR3 has 14 residues. Germline-derived CDR1 and CDR2 are MDHEN and SYDVKM. V was shortened by 5 bases and J by 4 bases, with 12 bases between the two germline ends. The CDR3 reads CASSPPARYNEQFF. The CDR3 bases are TGTGCCAGCAGTCCCCCTGCCCGTTACAATGAGCAGTTCTTC.

This clonotype appeared many times. The V call is TRBV7-9, the J call TRBJ2-1; D unclear. V was pared by 3 bases and J by 0 bases, with 9 bases between. The germline V gene encodes CDR1 SEHNR and CDR2 FQNEAQ (reference sequence). The CDR3 runs 15 residues. The CDR3 nucleotides are TGTGCCAGCAGCTTTGGGCAGAACTCCTACAATGAGCAGTTCTTC. It translates to CASSFGQNSYNEQFF.

In its sample, this clonotype was seen many times. At one end, the junction sequence differs from germline, possibly due to a read error. The V gene is TRBV2, the J gene TRBJ1-2; D remains unclear. The CDR3 totals 13 residues. Germline V gene data show CDR1 as SNHLY and CDR2 as FYNNEI. This chain's CDR3 is CASREGRNYGYTF. DNA of the CDR3: TGTGCCAGCAGAGAAGGACGGAACTATGGCTACACCTTC.

This clonotype has a handful of counts. CDR3 amino acids: CASSYGQPFSGNTIYF. CDR3 DNA: TGTGCCAGCAGTTATGGACAACCGTTCTCTGGAAACACCATATATTTT. This chain connects TRBV6-2 or TRBV6-3 to TRBJ1-3; perhaps TRBD1 as D (5 bases). Germline V CDR1 and CDR2: MNHEY, SVGEGT. There are 16 residues in the CDR3. V dropped 3 bases and J dropped 0 bases, with 12 bases sitting between them.

Ten or more counts support this clonotype. The CDR3 DNA is TGTGCCAGCCGGTCGGGCCAGGGGGACTACAATGAGCAGTTCTTC. It is translated as CASRSGQGDYNEQFF. The chain employs TRBV19 and TRBJ2-1; 7 bases are a match to TRBD1. In germline, CDR1 is LNHDA, CDR2 SQIVND (reference sequence). The CDR3 totals 15 residues. Trimming removed 9 bases from V and 3 bases from J; junction bases left unmatched: 11.

This clonotype was detected only a few times. The chain combines TRBV3-1 with TRBJ2-1, with D perhaps matching TRBD1 or TRBD2 (7 bases each). The CDR3 covers 14 residues. Per germline, CDR1 LGHDT and CDR2 YNNKEL (reference sequence). Trimming stripped 3 bases from V and 9 bases from J, with 15 bases between. CDR3 region: CASSHLDREGEQFF. The CDR3 nucleotides read TGTGCCAGCAGCCACCTCGACAGGGAGGGTGAGCAGTTCTTC.

This chain connects TRBV9 to TRBJ2-5; TRBD2 aligns across 10 bases. CDR1 and CDR2 from the germline V gene are SGDLS and YYNGEE. The trim removed 0 bases at V and 7 bases at J, leaving 12 bases unmatched. The CDR3 length is 17 residues. CDR3 sequence reads: CASSVGRVAGGSATQYF. The CDR3 nucleotides are TGTGCCAGCAGCGTAGGTAGGGTAGCGGGGGGCTCAGCGACCCAGTACTTC.